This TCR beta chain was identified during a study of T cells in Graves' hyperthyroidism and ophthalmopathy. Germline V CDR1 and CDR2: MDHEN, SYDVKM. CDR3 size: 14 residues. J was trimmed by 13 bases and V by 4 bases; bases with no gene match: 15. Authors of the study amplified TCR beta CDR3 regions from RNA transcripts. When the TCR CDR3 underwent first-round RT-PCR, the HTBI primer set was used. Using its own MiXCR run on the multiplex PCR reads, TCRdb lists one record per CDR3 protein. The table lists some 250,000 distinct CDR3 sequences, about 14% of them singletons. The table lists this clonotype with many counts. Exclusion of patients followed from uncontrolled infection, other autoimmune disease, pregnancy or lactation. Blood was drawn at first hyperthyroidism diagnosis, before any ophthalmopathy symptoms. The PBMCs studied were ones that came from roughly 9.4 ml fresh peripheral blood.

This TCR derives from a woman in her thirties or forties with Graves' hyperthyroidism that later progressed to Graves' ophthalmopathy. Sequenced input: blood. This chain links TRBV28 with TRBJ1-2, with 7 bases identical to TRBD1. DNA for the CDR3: TGTGCCAGCAGTTCACCGGGACAGATTTTTTTAGGCACCTTC. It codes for CASSSPGQIFLGTF.